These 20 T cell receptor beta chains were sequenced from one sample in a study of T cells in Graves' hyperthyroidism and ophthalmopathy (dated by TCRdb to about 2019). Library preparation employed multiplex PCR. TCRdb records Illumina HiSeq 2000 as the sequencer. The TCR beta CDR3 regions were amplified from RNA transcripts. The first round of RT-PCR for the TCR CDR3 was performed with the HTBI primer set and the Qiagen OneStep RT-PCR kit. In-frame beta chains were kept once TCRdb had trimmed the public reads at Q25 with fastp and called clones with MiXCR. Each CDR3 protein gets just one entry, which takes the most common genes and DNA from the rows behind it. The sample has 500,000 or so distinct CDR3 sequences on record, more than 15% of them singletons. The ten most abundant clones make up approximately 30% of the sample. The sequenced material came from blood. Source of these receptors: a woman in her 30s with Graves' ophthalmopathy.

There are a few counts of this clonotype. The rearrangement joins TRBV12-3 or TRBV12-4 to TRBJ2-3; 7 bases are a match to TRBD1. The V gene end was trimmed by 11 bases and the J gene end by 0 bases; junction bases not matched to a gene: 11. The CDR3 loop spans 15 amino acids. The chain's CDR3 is CAATLRDRSTDTQYF. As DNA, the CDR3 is TGTGCCGCAACCCTCCGGGACAGAAGCACAGATACGCAGTATTTT.

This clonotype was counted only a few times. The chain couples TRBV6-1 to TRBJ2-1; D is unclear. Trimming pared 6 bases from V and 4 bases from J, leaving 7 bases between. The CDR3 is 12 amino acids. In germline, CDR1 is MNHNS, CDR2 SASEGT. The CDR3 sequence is CASSFKYNEQFF. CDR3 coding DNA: TGTGCCAGCAGCTTTAAATACAATGAGCAGTTCTTC.

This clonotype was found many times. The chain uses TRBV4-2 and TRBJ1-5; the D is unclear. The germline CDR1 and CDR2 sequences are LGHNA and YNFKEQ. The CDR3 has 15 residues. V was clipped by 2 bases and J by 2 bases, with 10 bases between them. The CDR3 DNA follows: TGTGCCAGCAGCCAAAGTGGAATAGGCAATCAGCCCCAGCATTTT. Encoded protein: CASSQSGIGNQPQHF.

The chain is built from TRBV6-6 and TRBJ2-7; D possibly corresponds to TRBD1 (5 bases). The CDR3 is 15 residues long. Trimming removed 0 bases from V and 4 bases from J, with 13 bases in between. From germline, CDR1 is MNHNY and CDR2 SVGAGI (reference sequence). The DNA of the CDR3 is TGTGCCAGCAGTTACTCGGGCAGGGAAGGTTACGAGCAGTACTTC. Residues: CASSYSGREGYEQYF.

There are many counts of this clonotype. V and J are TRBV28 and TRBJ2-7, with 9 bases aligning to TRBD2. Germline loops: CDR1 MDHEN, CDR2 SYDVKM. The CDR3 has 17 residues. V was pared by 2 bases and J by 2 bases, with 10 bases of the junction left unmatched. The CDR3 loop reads CASSLRGWREGPYEQYF. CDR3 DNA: TGTGCCAGCAGTTTACGGGGTTGGCGGGAGGGCCCCTACGAGCAGTACTTC.

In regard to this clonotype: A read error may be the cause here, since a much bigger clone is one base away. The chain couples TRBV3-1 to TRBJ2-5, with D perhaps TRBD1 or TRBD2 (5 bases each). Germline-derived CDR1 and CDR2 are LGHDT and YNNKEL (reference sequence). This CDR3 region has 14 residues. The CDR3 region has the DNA TGTGCCAGCAGCCAAGACGTGTCTTCAGGGACCCGGTACTTC. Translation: CASSQDVSSGTRYF.

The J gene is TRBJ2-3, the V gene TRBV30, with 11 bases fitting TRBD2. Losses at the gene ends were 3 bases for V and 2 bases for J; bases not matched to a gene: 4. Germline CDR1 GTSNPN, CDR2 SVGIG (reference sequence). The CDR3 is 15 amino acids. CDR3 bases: TGTGCCTGGAGCGGGACTAGCGGCTTCACAGATACGCAGTATTTT. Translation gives CAWSGTSGFTDTQYF. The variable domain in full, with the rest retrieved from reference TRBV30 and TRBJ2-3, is SQTIHQWPATLVQPVGSPLSLECTVEGTSNPNLYWYRQAAGRGLQLLFYSVGIGQISSEVPQNLSASRPQDRQFILSSKKLLLSDSGFYLCAWSGTSGFTDTQYFGPGTRLTVL.

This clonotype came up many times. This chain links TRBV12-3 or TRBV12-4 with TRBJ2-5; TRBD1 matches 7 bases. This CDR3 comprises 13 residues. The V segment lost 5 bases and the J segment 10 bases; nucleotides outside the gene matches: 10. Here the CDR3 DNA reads TGTGCCAGCAGTCCCAAGACAGGGACCATCCAGTACTTC. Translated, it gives CASSPKTGTIQYF.

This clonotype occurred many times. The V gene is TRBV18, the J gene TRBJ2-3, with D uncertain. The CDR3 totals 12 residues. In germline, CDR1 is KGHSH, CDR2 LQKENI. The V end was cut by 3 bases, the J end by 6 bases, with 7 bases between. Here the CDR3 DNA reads TGTGCCAGCTCACCGGGCAAGGATACGCAGTATTTT. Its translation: CASSPGKDTQYF. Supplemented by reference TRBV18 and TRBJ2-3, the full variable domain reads NAGVMQNPRHLVRRRGQEARLRCSPMKGHSHVYWYRQLPEEGLKFMVYLQKENIIDESGMPKERFSAEFPKEGPSILRIQQVVRGDSAAYFCASSPGKDTQYFGPGTRLTVL.

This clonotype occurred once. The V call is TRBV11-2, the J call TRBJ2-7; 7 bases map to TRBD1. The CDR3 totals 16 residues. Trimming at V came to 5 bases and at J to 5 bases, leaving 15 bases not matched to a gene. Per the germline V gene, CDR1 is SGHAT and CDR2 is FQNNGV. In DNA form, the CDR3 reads TGTGCCAGCAGCAACCACTCCCCGGGACAGCCCCACGAGCAGTACTTC. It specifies CASSNHSPGQPHEQYF.

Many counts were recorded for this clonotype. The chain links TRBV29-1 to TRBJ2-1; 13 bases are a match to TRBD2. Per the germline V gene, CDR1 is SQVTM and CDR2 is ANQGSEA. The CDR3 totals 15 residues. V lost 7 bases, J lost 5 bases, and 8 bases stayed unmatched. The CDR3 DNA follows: TGCAGCGCCCCGGGGACTAGCGGGACGAACAATGAGCAGTTCTTC. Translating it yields CSAPGTSGTNNEQFF.

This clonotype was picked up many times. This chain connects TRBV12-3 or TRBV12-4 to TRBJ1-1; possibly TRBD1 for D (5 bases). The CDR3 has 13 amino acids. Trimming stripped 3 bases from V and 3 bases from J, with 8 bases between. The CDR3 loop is CASSFGGYTEAFF. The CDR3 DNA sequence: TGTGCCAGCAGTTTCGGGGGGTACACTGAAGCTTTCTTT.

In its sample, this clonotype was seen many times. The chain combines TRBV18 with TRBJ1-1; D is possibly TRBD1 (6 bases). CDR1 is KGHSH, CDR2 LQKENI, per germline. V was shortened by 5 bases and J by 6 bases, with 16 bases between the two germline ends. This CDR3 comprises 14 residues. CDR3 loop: CASSFEQGTSEAFF. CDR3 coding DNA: TGTGCCAGCTCATTTGAACAGGGAACCTCTGAAGCTTTCTTT.

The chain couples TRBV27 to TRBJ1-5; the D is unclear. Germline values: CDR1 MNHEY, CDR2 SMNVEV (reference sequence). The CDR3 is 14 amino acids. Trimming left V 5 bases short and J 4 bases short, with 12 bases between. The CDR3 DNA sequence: TGTGCCAGCAGTGAAAAAAATACTAATCAGCCCCAGCATTTT. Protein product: CASSEKNTNQPQHF.

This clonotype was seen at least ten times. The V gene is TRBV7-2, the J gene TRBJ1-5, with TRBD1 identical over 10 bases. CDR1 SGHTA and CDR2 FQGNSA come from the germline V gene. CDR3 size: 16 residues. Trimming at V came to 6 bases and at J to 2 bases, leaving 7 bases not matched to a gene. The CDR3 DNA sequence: TGTGCCAGCAGGGCCGGGGGGACAGGGGGCAATCAGCCCCAGCATTTT. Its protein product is CASRAGGTGGNQPQHF. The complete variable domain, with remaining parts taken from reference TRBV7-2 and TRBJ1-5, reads GAGVSQSPSNKVTEKGKDVELRCDPISGHTALYWYRQSLGQGLEFLIYFQGNSAPDKSGLPSDRFSAERTGGSVSTLTIQRTQQEDSAVYLCASRAGGTGGNQPQHFGDGTRLSIL.

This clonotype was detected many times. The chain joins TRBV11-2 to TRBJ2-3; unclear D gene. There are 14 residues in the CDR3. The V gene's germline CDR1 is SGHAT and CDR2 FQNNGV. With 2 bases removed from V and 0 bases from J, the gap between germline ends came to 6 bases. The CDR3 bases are TGTGCCAGCAGCTTAACCCCTAGCACAGATACGCAGTATTTT. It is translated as CASSLTPSTDTQYF.

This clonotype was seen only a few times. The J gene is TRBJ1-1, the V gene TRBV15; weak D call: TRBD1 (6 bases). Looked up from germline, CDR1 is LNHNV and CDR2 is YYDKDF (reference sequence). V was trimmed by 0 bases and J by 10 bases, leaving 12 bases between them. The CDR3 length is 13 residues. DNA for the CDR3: TGTGCCACCAGCAGAGATCAGGGGAGTGGAGCTTTCTTT. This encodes CATSRDQGSGAFF.

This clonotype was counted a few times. CDR3 in DNA: TGTGCCAGCAGCTTAGGGACAGGCTCCTATAATTCACCCCTCCACTTT. As protein: CASSLGTGSYNSPLHF. The V call is TRBV7-8, the J call TRBJ1-6; 7 bases agree with TRBD1. There are 16 residues in the CDR3. Germline V gene lookup returns CDR1 SGHVS and CDR2 FQNEAQ. Trimming at V came to 1 base and at J to 0 bases, leaving 0 bases not matched to a gene.

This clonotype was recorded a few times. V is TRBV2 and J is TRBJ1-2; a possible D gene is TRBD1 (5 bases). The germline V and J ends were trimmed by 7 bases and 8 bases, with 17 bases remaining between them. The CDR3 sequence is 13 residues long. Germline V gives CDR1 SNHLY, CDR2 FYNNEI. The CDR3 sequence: CASTGGGGRGYTF. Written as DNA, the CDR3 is TGTGCCAGCACAGGTGGGGGTGGAAGAGGCTACACCTTC.

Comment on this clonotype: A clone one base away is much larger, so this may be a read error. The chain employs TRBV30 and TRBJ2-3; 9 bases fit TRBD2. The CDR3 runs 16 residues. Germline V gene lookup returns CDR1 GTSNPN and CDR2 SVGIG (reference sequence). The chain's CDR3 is CAWNKALAGIADMQYF. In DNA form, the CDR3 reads TGTGCCTGGAACAAAGCGCTAGCGGGAATCGCAGATATGCAGTATTTT.